This TCR beta chain stems from a study of CD8 T cells in ankylosing spondylitis. Study outcomes and limitations: Reactive arthritis synovial fluid and blood previously showed some of these motif variants. Significant enrichment of disease-linked clones was reportedly seen in matched ankylosing spondylitis synovial fluid. Within ankylosing spondylitis blood, a TCR beta motif made up of eight highly homologous variants appeared to be characteristic.

Researchers built TCR beta libraries using quantitative 5'-RACE with molecular barcodes. From the 5' RACE reads, TCRdb called clonotypes with MiXCR, one entry per CDR3 protein. The table lists 200,000 to 250,000 distinct CDR3 sequences, about 10% of them singletons. Only a few counts were recorded for this clonotype. The antigen is not known. The CDR3 has 15 amino acids. The V and J ends lost 5 bases and 6 bases respectively, with 19 bases between them. Germline lookup yields CDR1 SGHTA and CDR2 FQGNSA. The gene calls are TRBV7-2 and TRBJ1-1, with a possible D match to TRBD1 (6 bases). Sequenced: blood, either unsorted or a sorted T cell fraction (not recorded which). This sequence originates from a male donor with ankylosing spondylitis or in good health (not recorded which). The CDR3 DNA follows: TGTGCCAGCAGCAAAGGGGGGGTTCATGGCGCTGAAGCTTTCTTT. It yields the protein CASSKGGVHGAEAFF.